These 28 T cell receptor beta chains originate from one sample sequenced in a study of blood T cell repertoires in COVID-19. Profiled with immunoSEQ multiplex PCR; TCRdb holds only in-frame clones, not every one. The table has more than 95,000 clones, around 90% seen once. The sample was peripheral blood. The receptor set was obtained from a human donor in a cohort sampled during active COVID-19.

This chain uses TRBV7-8 with TRBJ2-1, with D unresolved. In germline, CDR1 is SGHVS, CDR2 FQNEAQ. This CDR3 region has 14 residues. With 5 bases removed from V and 7 bases from J, the gap between germline ends came to 15 bases. CDR3 DNA: TGTGCCAGCAGCCCAACGATCATCAGGAATGAGCAGTTCTTC. Amino acids: CASSPTIIRNEQFF.

This chain joins TRBV13 and TRBJ1-2; 9 bases match TRBD1. The CDR3 is made up of 14 amino acids. Germline CDR1 reads PRHDT; CDR2 reads FYEKMQ (reference sequence). The trim removed 4 bases at V and 8 bases at J, leaving 8 bases unmatched. The CDR3 DNA sequence: TGTGCCAGCAGCTCCGACAGGGGGTTGAAGGGCTACACCTTC. Residues: CASSSDRGLKGYTF.

CDR3 in DNA: TGTGCCAGCAGCTTACAGGGTGGAGAGACCCAGTACTTC. Protein: CASSLQGGETQYF. The V and J genes are TRBV11-3 and TRBJ2-5; D is perhaps TRBD1 (5 bases). The CDR3 length is 13 residues. V was cut by 2 bases and J by 4 bases, with 8 bases left in between. Germline CDR1 and CDR2: SGHNT and YENEEA.

This sequence joins TRBV4-1 and TRBJ2-7; the D gene is possibly TRBD1 (6 bases). The germline gives CDR1 MGHRA, CDR2 YSYEKL. V lost 5 bases to trimming and J lost 1 base, with 15 bases between them. The CDR3 is made up of 15 amino acids. The CDR3 reads CASSDLGGSSYEQYF. The CDR3 DNA reads as TGCGCCAGCAGCGACCTAGGGGGTTCATCCTACGAGCAGTACTTC.

CDR3 residues: CGIGGNYNEQFF. The DNA of the CDR3 is TGTGGGATAGGGGGAAACTACAATGAGCAGTTCTTC. The rearrangement joins TRBV28 to TRBJ2-1, with D possibly being TRBD1 (6 bases). This CDR3 contains 12 residues. Germline V gene sequence: CDR1 MDHEN, CDR2 SYDVKM.

This chain uses TRBV9 with TRBJ2-7; 12 bases are a match to TRBD2. This CDR3 spans 17 amino acids. Trimming took 4 bases from V and 0 from J; bases not matched to a gene: 8. In germline, CDR1 is SGDLS, CDR2 YYNGEE. In DNA, the CDR3 is TGTGCCAGCAGCCCCTTTGCTAGCGGGAGGGCCTCCTACGAGCAGTACTTC. Its translation is CASSPFASGRASYEQYF.

Regarding this clone: Other DNA sequences of this sample code for an identical CDR3. The rearrangement links TRBV4-1 to TRBJ2-3, with 10 positions matching TRBD2. With V trimmed by 0 bases and J by 3 bases, 6 bases remained unmatched. The CDR3 contains 17 residues. Germline CDR1 reads MGHRA; CDR2 reads YSYEKL. The chain's CDR3 is CASSQESGRAETDTQYF. The CDR3, as DNA: TGCGCCAGCAGCCAAGAAAGCGGGAGGGCAGAGACAGATACGCAGTATTTT.

This clone was observed a few times. The V call is TRBV4-1, the J call TRBJ1-2; no firm D call. The ends were cut back, 1 base at V and 6 bases at J, with 15 bases in the middle. This CDR3 is 15 amino acids long. Germline V CDR1 and CDR2: MGHRA, YSYEKL. CDR3 in amino acids: CASSQAGSPRNGYTF. As DNA, the CDR3 is TGCGCCAGCAGCCAAGCTGGGAGTCCAAGGAATGGCTACACCTTC.

V is TRBV3-1 (or the pseudogene TRBV3-2) and J is TRBJ2-5, with D perhaps matching TRBD1 (6 bases). CDR1 is LGHDT, CDR2 YNNKEL, per germline (reference sequence). The CDR3 contains 14 residues. Trimming took 3 bases from V and 5 from J, leaving 13 bases between them. Here the CDR3 DNA reads TGTGCCAGCAGCCATATGGGGGCGGAGGAGACCCAGTACTTC. It yields the protein CASSHMGAEETQYF.

The chain uses TRBV7-6 and TRBJ1-2; no clear D gene. Trimming left V 3 bases short and J 2 bases short, with 13 bases between. This CDR3 spans 15 amino acids. The germline gives CDR1 SGHVS, CDR2 FNYEAQ. As DNA, the CDR3 is TGTGCCAGCAGCTTGGTGAGGTTTGCGAACTATGGCTACACCTTC. Amino acids: CASSLVRFANYGYTF.

V gene TRBV3-1 (or the pseudogene TRBV3-2) combines with J gene TRBJ2-7, with 8 positions matching TRBD2. Trimming took 4 bases from V and 0 from J; bases not matched to a gene: 11. Germline CDR1 LGHDT, CDR2 YNNKEL (reference sequence). The length of the CDR3 is 17 residues. CDR3 coding DNA: TGTGCCAGCAGCCTTACCAGCTCCGGGACTAGCTCCTACGAGCAGTACTTC. Residues: CASSLTSSGTSSYEQYF.

V is TRBV6-5 and J is TRBJ1-3, with unresolved D. V gave up 9 bases and J gave up 0 bases, with 15 bases separating them. The CDR3 length is 15 residues. In germline, CDR1 is MNHEY, CDR2 SVGAGI. CDR3 region: CARRADGSSGNTIYF. The CDR3 DNA sequence: TGTGCCAGGCGGGCGGACGGGAGCTCTGGAAACACCATATATTTT.

The V call is TRBV3-1 (or the pseudogene TRBV3-2), the J call TRBJ2-7; D ambiguous. V lost 1 base to trimming and J lost 5 bases, with 6 bases between them. The length of the CDR3 is 12 residues. CDR1 is LGHDT and CDR2 is YNNKEL in the germline V gene (reference sequence). In nucleotides, the CDR3 is TGTGCCAGCAGCCAAGTGGCCCACGAGCAGTACTTC. It encodes CASSQVAHEQYF.

The chain recombines TRBV6-5 with TRBJ1-5, with 7 bases lining up with TRBD1. This CDR3 region has 14 residues. Per the germline V gene, CDR1 is MNHEY and CDR2 is SVGAGI. The V gene end was trimmed by 5 bases and the J gene end by 4 bases; junction bases not matched to a gene: 5. Here the CDR3 reads CASSLVQGNQPQHF. The CDR3 DNA reads TGTGCCAGCAGTCTAGTACAGGGGAATCAGCCCCAGCATTTT.

This chain uses TRBV4-2 with TRBJ2-5; D not resolved. V lost 0 bases and J lost 0, with 8 bases in between. Germline CDR1 LGHNA, CDR2 YNFKEQ. This CDR3 has 15 residues. The CDR3 is CASSQDPSHQETQYF. The DNA for the CDR3 is TGTGCCAGCAGCCAAGATCCCTCCCACCAAGAGACCCAGTACTTC.

V and J are TRBV27 and TRBJ2-7; the match to TRBD1 covers 7 bases. This CDR3 region has 13 residues. Losses at the gene ends were 6 bases for V and 2 bases for J; bases not matched to a gene: 4. Germline V gene lookup returns CDR1 MNHEY and CDR2 SMNVEV (reference sequence). CDR3 amino acids: CASRRDSTYEQYF. In nucleotides, the CDR3 is TGTGCCAGCAGACGGGACAGTACCTACGAGCAGTACTTC.

The V call is TRBV5-6, the J call TRBJ2-7; 9 bases fit TRBD1. From germline, CDR1 is SGHDT and CDR2 YYEEEE. V lost 1 base, J lost 6 bases, and 8 bases stayed unmatched. The CDR3 is 15 amino acids. CDR3 loop: CASSLSGTGSGEQYF. DNA for the CDR3: TGTGCCAGCAGCTTGAGCGGGACAGGGTCCGGCGAGCAGTACTTC.

This rearrangement joins TRBV29-1 to TRBJ2-1, with 10 bases fitting TRBD1. This CDR3 has 16 amino acids. Germline V gives CDR1 SQVTM, CDR2 ANQGSEA. V was pared by 3 bases and J by 8 bases, with 13 bases of the junction left unmatched. Written as DNA, the CDR3 is TGCAGCGTTGAGGTGACAGGGGGCGTTTTTTCCCATGAGCAGTTCTTC. Residues: CSVEVTGGVFSHEQFF.

This sequence joins TRBV6-6 and TRBJ2-1, with TRBD2 matching 10 bases. This CDR3 has 16 residues. The V gene end was trimmed by 2 bases and the J gene end by 6 bases; junction bases not matched to a gene: 7. In germline, CDR1 is MNHNY, CDR2 SVGAGI (reference sequence). CDR3 DNA: TGTGCCAGCAGTTACGTGATTAGCGGGAGGCTCAATGAGCAGTTCTTC. Encoded protein: CASSYVISGRLNEQFF.

This chain links TRBV10-3 with TRBJ1-1; 12 bases align to TRBD1. The V gene's germline CDR1 is ENHRY and CDR2 SYGVKD. This CDR3 comprises 14 residues. With V trimmed by 10 bases and J by 8 bases, 11 bases remained unmatched. CDR3 residues: CATVPSGQGAEAFF. The CDR3 DNA reads as TGTGCCACCGTACCCTCGGGACAGGGGGCCGAAGCTTTCTTT.

The chain combines TRBV24-1 with TRBJ1-1; unclear D gene. Trimming took off 1 base at V and 0 bases at J, with 17 bases between the two ends. Looked up from germline, CDR1 is KGHDR and CDR2 is SFDVKD. The CDR3 extends over 18 amino acids. The CDR3 reads CATSDFRQRSRMNTEAFF. The CDR3 DNA reads as TGTGCCACCAGTGATTTTAGGCAGCGGTCAAGAATGAACACTGAAGCTTTCTTT.

J is TRBJ1-4 and V is TRBV30, with unresolved D. Germline lookup yields CDR1 GTSNPN and CDR2 SVGIG (reference sequence). Trimming removed 0 bases from V and 5 bases from J, with 7 bases in between. This CDR3 region has 13 residues. As DNA, the CDR3 is TGTGCCTGGAGTGTATCTTTGAATGAAAAACTGTTTTTT. Translating gives CAWSVSLNEKLFF.

In the case of this clone: The same CDR3 can be traced to other DNA sequences in this sample. This rearrangement joins TRBV5-4 to TRBJ2-3; 15 bases are shared with TRBD2. Germline trimming cut 3 bases from V and 11 bases from J; bases unmatched to any gene: 10. Germline assignment: CDR1 SGHNT and CDR2 YYREEE (reference sequence). The CDR3 covers 16 residues. As DNA, the CDR3 is TGTGCCAGCAGCTCCATCGGGACTAGCGGGGGGTCCGGGCAGTATTTT. It translates to CASSSIGTSGGSGQYF.

The chain links TRBV28 to TRBJ1-4; no reliable D call. CDR1 and CDR2 from the germline V gene are MDHEN and SYDVKM. The CDR3 spans 13 residues. Trimming stripped 1 base from V and 7 bases from J, with 7 bases between. DNA for the CDR3: TGTGCCAGCAGTTTATTAGCGACTGAAAAACTGTTTTTT. Amino acid sequence: CASSLLATEKLFF.

The V call is TRBV1, the J call TRBJ2-7; the DNA was not used to check the table's D call, TRBD1. TRBV1 is a known pseudogene. The CDR3 sequence is 15 residues long. The CDR3 reads CTSSQADRAIGQQYF. CDR3 in DNA: TGCACCAGCAGCCAAGCCGACAGGGCCATAGGCCAGCAGTACTTC.

The chain combines TRBV3-1 (or the pseudogene TRBV3-2) with TRBJ2-4; D is possibly TRBD2 (7 bases). V lost 0 bases and J lost 1, with 13 bases in between. CDR3 size: 17 residues. The germline V gene encodes CDR1 LGHDT and CDR2 YNNKEL (reference sequence). Here the CDR3 reads CASSQDIGGGAKNIQYF. DNA for the CDR3: TGTGCCAGCAGCCAAGATATAGGCGGGGGCGCCAAAAACATTCAGTACTTC.

The V call is TRBV10-2, the J call TRBJ2-7; 9 bases match TRBD1. With V trimmed by 6 bases and J by 1 base, 4 bases remained unmatched. Looked up from germline, CDR1 is WSHSY and CDR2 is SAAADI. The CDR3 has 14 residues. The CDR3 DNA reads TGCGCCAGCAGCAGGGACAGGGAATCCTACGAGCAGTACTTC. It codes for CASSRDRESYEQYF.

J is TRBJ1-1 and V is TRBV10-3, with D possibly TRBD1 on 5 matching bases. V was pared by 6 bases and J by 4 bases, with 12 bases between. The CDR3 loop spans 13 amino acids. Germline-derived CDR1 and CDR2 are ENHRY and SYGVKD. CDR3 in DNA: TGTGCCATCAGACACACCGGGGGCACTGAAGCTTTCTTT. It encodes CAIRHTGGTEAFF.